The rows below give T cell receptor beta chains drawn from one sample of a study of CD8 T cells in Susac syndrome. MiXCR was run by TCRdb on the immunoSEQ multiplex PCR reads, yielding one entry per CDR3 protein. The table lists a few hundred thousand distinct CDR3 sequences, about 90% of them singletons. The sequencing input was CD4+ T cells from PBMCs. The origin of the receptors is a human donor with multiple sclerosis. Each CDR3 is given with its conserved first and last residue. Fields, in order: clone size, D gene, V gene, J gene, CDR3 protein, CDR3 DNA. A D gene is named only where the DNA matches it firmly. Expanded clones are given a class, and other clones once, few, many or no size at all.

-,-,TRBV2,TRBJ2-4,CASSEGVGYKNIQYF,TGTGCCAGCAGTGAGGGGGTGGGGTACAAAAACATTCAGTACTTC
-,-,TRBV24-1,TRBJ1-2,CATSDFRGNGYTF,TGTGCCACCAGTGATTTCAGGGGAAATGGCTACACCTTC
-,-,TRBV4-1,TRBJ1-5,CASSQEGKVHQPQHF,TGCGCCAGCAGCCAAGAGGGAAAAGTTCATCAGCCCCAGCATTTT
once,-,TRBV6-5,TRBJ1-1,CASKRQQNTEAFF,TGTGCCAGCAAAAGACAGCAGAACACTGAAGCTTTCTTT
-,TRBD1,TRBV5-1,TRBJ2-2,CASSLAPGQGNTGELFF,TGCGCCAGCAGCTTGGCCCCGGGACAGGGGAACACCGGGGAGCTGTTTTTT
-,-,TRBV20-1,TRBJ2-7,CSVKGSARSNYEQYF,TGCAGTGTCAAGGGGTCAGCCAGATCCAACTACGAGCAGTACTTC
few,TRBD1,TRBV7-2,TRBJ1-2,CASSPDRGPYGYTF,TGTGCCAGCAGCCCTGACAGGGGGCCCTATGGCTACACCTTC
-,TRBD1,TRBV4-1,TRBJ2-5,CASSQRQGGGETQYF,TGCGCCAGCAGCCAACGACAGGGGGGAGGAGAGACCCAGTACTTC
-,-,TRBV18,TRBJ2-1,CASSPTQSYNEQFF,TGTGCCAGCTCACCAACACAGTCCTACAATGAGCAGTTCTTC
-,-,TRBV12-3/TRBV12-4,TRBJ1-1,CASRRAPLSGTEAFF,TGTGCCAGCAGGAGAGCACCCCTTTCGGGCACTGAAGCTTTCTTT
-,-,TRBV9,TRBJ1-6,CASSVTDGGTYNSPLHF,TGTGCCAGCAGCGTAACGGATGGGGGCACCTATAATTCACCCCTCCACTTT
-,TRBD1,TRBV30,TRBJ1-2,CAWSFGTGTGYTF,TGTGCCTGGAGTTTTGGGACAGGGACAGGCTACACCTTC
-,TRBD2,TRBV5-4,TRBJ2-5,CASSSRLAGGETQYF,TGTGCCAGCAGCTCTCGGCTAGCGGGAGGAGAGACCCAGTACTTC
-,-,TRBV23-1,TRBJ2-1,CASSQKVGTYNEQFF,TGCGCCAGCAGTCAAAAGGTTGGGACATACAATGAGCAGTTCTTC
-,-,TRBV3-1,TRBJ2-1,CASSQDSTSTDNEQFF,TGTGCCAGCAGCCAAGATTCAACTAGCACAGACAATGAGCAGTTCTTC
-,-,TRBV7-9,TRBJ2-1,CASSLAGGNEQFF,TGTGCCAGCAGCTTAGCTGGGGGGAATGAGCAGTTCTTC
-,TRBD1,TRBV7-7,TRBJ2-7,CASSVDRGREQYF,TGTGCTAGCAGCGTGGACAGGGGGCGCGAGCAGTACTTC
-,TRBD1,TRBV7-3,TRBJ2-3,CASSQSQGAIDTQYF,TGTGCCAGCAGCCAATCGCAGGGGGCGATTGATACGCAGTATTTT